A single sample is the source of the 20 T cell receptor beta chains below, sequenced in a study of shared clonotypes between healthy human individuals (dated by TCRdb to the early 2020s). Libraries came from the immunoSEQ multiplex PCR assay. This is the immuneACCESS table as TCRdb keeps it, with only in-frame sequences that have V and J called. A part of the clones is gone; compared with another copy, unresolved V genes explain less than half, and the rest is unexplained. This sample comprises approximately 2.5 million clones, around 94% of them detected only once. The top ten clonotypes cover roughly 0.13% of the sample. The specimen was naive CD4+ T cells sorted from blood. Taken with the paper, the label for cell subset or site translates to: CD45RA+ positively selected. These receptors were obtained from a man younger than 35 in good health.

The gene calls are TRBV14 and TRBJ2-5; D unresolved. The CDR3 sequence is 13 residues long. V lost 1 base and J lost 8, with 11 bases in between. The germline V gene has CDR1 SGHDN and CDR2 FVKESK. CDR3 DNA: TGTGCCAGCAGCCAAGGTGGTGTTCGTACCCAGTACTTC. This sequence encodes CASSQGGVRTQYF.

This chain connects TRBV7-9 to TRBJ1-4; D remains unclear. The CDR3 spans 15 residues. Germline V CDR1 and CDR2: SEHNR, FQNEAQ (reference sequence). Trimming took 1 base from V and 7 from J, leaving 13 bases between them. Here the CDR3 reads CASSLGSGGPEKLFF. The CDR3 region has the DNA TGTGCCAGCAGCTTAGGTTCAGGTGGCCCTGAAAAACTGTTTTTT.

The chain employs TRBV5-8 and TRBJ2-1; 10 bases agree with TRBD1. This CDR3 contains 15 residues. Germline-derived CDR1 and CDR2 are SGHTS and YDEGEE. The V and J ends lost 5 bases and 5 bases, in that order; junction bases with no gene match: 7. In nucleotides, the CDR3 is TGTGCCAGCAGTTTCAGGGGGACAGGGGACAATGAGCAGTTCTTC. This encodes CASSFRGTGDNEQFF.

This sequence joins TRBV28 and TRBJ1-2, with 8 bases fitting TRBD1. CDR3 length: 14 residues. The germline gives CDR1 MDHEN, CDR2 SYDVKM. V gave up 3 bases and J gave up 3 bases; unmatched junction bases: 3. In DNA, the CDR3 is TGTGCCAGCAGTTTTGCGGACAGGGACTATGGCTACACCTTC. It is translated as CASSFADRDYGYTF.

The chain is built from TRBV6-1 and TRBJ2-5; TRBD1 matches 11 bases. The length of the CDR3 is 15 residues. V was pared by 4 bases and J by 5 bases, with 6 bases of the junction left unmatched. In germline, CDR1 is MNHNS, CDR2 SASEGT. The CDR3 DNA follows: TGTGCCAGCAGTGCTGGACAGGGGGCAGGGGAGACCCAGTACTTC. Translated: CASSAGQGAGETQYF.

This chain uses TRBV28 with TRBJ2-3, with D perhaps matching TRBD1 (6 bases). There are 16 residues in the CDR3. V was cut by 5 bases and J by 3 bases, with 18 bases left in between. The V gene's germline CDR1 is MDHEN and CDR2 SYDVKM. The CDR3 reads CASSQFTGKGTDTQYF. The CDR3 coding sequence is TGTGCCAGCAGTCAGTTCACAGGGAAGGGGACAGATACGCAGTATTTT.

The chain combines TRBV6-5 with TRBJ1-1; possibly TRBD1 for D (6 bases). CDR3 length equals 13 residues. Germline V lookup: CDR1 MNHEY, CDR2 SVGAGI. Between the trimmed V and J ends, which lost 2 bases and 6 bases, there was a span of 10 bases. This chain's CDR3 is CASSYQEGAEAFF. The CDR3 DNA sequence: TGTGCCAGCAGTTACCAGGAGGGGGCTGAAGCTTTCTTT.

In this sample, this clone turned up a few times. This rearrangement joins TRBV9 to TRBJ1-1; D might be TRBD1 (5 bases). Trimming stripped 4 bases from V and 7 bases from J, with 14 bases between. Germline lookup yields CDR1 SGDLS and CDR2 YYNGEE. CDR3 length: 13 residues. The CDR3 here is CASSKGPPFEAFF. In nucleotides, the CDR3 is TGTGCCAGCAGCAAGGGACCCCCGTTTGAAGCTTTCTTT.

This clone was observed once. V is TRBV18 and J is TRBJ1-1, with 7 bases that match TRBD1. This CDR3 is built from 12 residues. After removal of 1 base from V and 10 bases from J, the junction contained 3 bases not matched to a gene. CDR1 is KGHSH, CDR2 LQKENI, per germline. DNA of the CDR3: TGTGCCAGCTCACCACGTTCAGGGGGAGCTTTCTTT. Translated: CASSPRSGGAFF.

On this clone: Other DNA sequences in this specimen translate into the identical CDR3. J is TRBJ2-7 and V is TRBV5-1; 14 bases map to TRBD2. Germline lookup yields CDR1 SGHRS and CDR2 YFSETQ. The CDR3 length is 16 residues. The junction had 3 bases not matched to a gene; V was cut back by 4 bases and J by 0 bases. Written as DNA, the CDR3 is TGCGCCAGCAGCCGGGGGACTAGCGGGGGCTCCTACGAGCAGTACTTC. This translates into CASSRGTSGGSYEQYF.

This clone was counted between two and nine times. V gene TRBV29-1 combines with J gene TRBJ1-1; D gene uncertain. V dropped 8 bases and J dropped 0 bases, with 13 bases sitting between them. The germline V gene encodes CDR1 SQVTM and CDR2 ANQGSEA. This CDR3 is built from 13 residues. The CDR3 DNA follows: TGCAGCCCTACTCAGCGTCTGAACACTGAAGCTTTCTTT. Protein sequence: CSPTQRLNTEAFF.

This clone was recorded a few times. The V gene is TRBV19, the J gene TRBJ1-6, with 7 bases that match TRBD1. Germline assignment: CDR1 LNHDA and CDR2 SQIVND (reference sequence). Trimming cost V 1 base and J 9 bases; bases outside gene matches: 12. This CDR3 contains 17 residues. The CDR3 region is CASSIGGTRDSFSPLHF. The CDR3 DNA reads TGTGCCAGTAGTATAGGCGGGACCCGGGACAGCTTTTCACCCCTCCACTTT.

The rearrangement links TRBV10-3 to TRBJ2-7; 10 nucleotides align to TRBD2. The CDR3 is made up of 15 amino acids. The germline V gene has CDR1 ENHRY and CDR2 SYGVKD. The ends lost 5 bases at V and 2 bases at J; junction bases unmatched: 6. CDR3 in DNA: TGTGCCATCAGTACTTTAGCGGGGGGTGCCTACGAGCAGTACTTC. Translating gives CAISTLAGGAYEQYF.

The gene calls are TRBV10-3 and TRBJ2-2; unclear D gene. The CDR3 is 13 residues long. The germline V gene encodes CDR1 ENHRY and CDR2 SYGVKD. Trimming cost V 10 bases and J 0 bases, with 9 bases left between them. CDR3 DNA: TGTGCCACGACGCAAGCGAACACCGGGGAGCTGTTTTTT. Translation gives CATTQANTGELFF.

Written as DNA, the CDR3 is TGCGCCAGCAGCCAAGATCCGCAGGGGACACATTCACCCCTCCACTTT. Its translation: CASSQDPQGTHSPLHF. V usage is TRBV4-1 and J usage is TRBJ1-6; maybe TRBD1 (6 bases). V was clipped by 0 bases and J by 8 bases, with 14 bases between them. CDR1 is MGHRA, CDR2 YSYEKL, per germline. CDR3 length: 16 residues.

This rearrangement joins TRBV4-3 to TRBJ1-3; unclear D gene. The V end was cut by 0 bases, the J end by 0 bases, with 9 bases between. CDR3 size: 16 residues. The germline gives CDR1 LGHNA, CDR2 YSLEER. The CDR3 DNA is TGCGCCAGCAGCCAAGATAAACAAATCTCTGGAAACACCATATATTTT. Protein sequence: CASSQDKQISGNTIYF.

J is TRBJ1-5 and V is TRBV10-3; the D gene is possibly TRBD1 (5 bases). Germline values: CDR1 ENHRY, CDR2 SYGVKD. Trimming cost V 8 bases and J 6 bases, with 14 bases left between them. The length of the CDR3 is 13 residues. CDR3 DNA: TGTGCCATCTCATCCGGGGGAGCTCAGCCCCAGCATTTT. This codes for CAISSGGAQPQHF.

V usage is TRBV9 and J usage is TRBJ2-1; the match to TRBD2 covers 12 bases. The CDR3 spans 15 residues. The germline gives CDR1 SGDLS, CDR2 YYNGEE. Trimming cost V 4 bases and J 4 bases; bases outside gene matches: 3. The CDR3, as DNA: TGTGCCAGCAGCAGGACTAGCGGGGCTTACAATGAGCAGTTCTTC. It codes for CASSRTSGAYNEQFF.

The chain carries TRBV4-3 and TRBJ2-7, with 12 nucleotides matching TRBD2. Germline CDR1 is LGHNA and CDR2 is YSLEER. The CDR3 contains 14 residues. The trim removed 3 bases at V and 9 bases at J, leaving 6 bases unmatched. This CDR3 reads CASSQDPTSGRQYF. CDR3 nucleotide sequence: TGCGCCAGCAGCCAGGACCCGACTAGCGGGAGGCAGTACTTC.

This chain links TRBV10-3 with TRBJ2-7, with 7 bases fitting TRBD1. With V trimmed by 10 bases and J by 4 bases, 7 bases remained unmatched. From germline, CDR1 is ENHRY and CDR2 SYGVKD. The CDR3 is 12 amino acids. CDR3 in DNA: TGTGCCAACTCCAGGGGGAGTTACGAGCAGTACTTC. It encodes CANSRGSYEQYF.